Each of the 22 T cell receptor beta chains below was sequenced from the same sample in a study of blood T cell repertoires in COVID-19. Sequencing was performed with immunoSEQ multiplex PCR; in TCRdb, only in-frame clones are kept and a portion is missing. The repertoire holds about 350,000 clones, with roughly nine tenths as singletons. Sequenced input: peripheral blood. These receptors came from a woman aged 55-69 years with COVID-19, enrolled during active disease.

This clone was seen more than once but under ten times. CDR3 protein: CASSQLTRDFSGNTIYF. CDR3 nucleotides: TGTGCCAGCTCACAACTGACGAGGGACTTCTCTGGAAACACCATATATTTT. V and J are TRBV18 and TRBJ1-3, with D maybe TRBD1 (5 bases). V was clipped by 4 bases and J by 0 bases, with 16 bases between them. Germline loops: CDR1 KGHSH, CDR2 LQKENI. The CDR3 length is 17 residues.

This clone was detected a few times. V usage is TRBV4-1 and J usage is TRBJ1-4, with 7 bases lining up with TRBD1. The CDR3 runs 14 residues. With V trimmed by 4 bases and J by 8 bases, 7 bases remained unmatched. Germline-derived CDR1 and CDR2 are MGHRA and YSYEKL. DNA for the CDR3: TGCGCCAGCAGCCTCCGGGACAGCGCCGAAAAACTGTTTTTT. Its protein product is CASSLRDSAEKLFF.

The V call is TRBV3-1 (or the pseudogene TRBV3-2), the J call TRBJ2-3, with D maybe TRBD2 (5 bases). V was pared by 5 bases and J by 0 bases, with 15 bases between. CDR1 is LGHDT and CDR2 is YNNKEL in the germline V gene (reference sequence). The CDR3 extends over 16 amino acids. CDR3 sequence reads: CASSFGLGESTDTQYF. Here the CDR3 DNA reads TGTGCCAGCAGCTTTGGACTGGGTGAGAGCACAGATACGCAGTATTTT.

The chain has TRBV9 and TRBJ2-7; TRBD1 matches at 7 bases. Germline V lookup: CDR1 SGDLS, CDR2 YYNGEE. The CDR3 runs 15 residues. V shed 4 bases and J 4 bases; nucleotides not matched to a gene: 11. The CDR3 sequence: CASSLNPGQSYEQYF. Written as DNA, the CDR3 is TGTGCCAGCAGCCTAAATCCGGGACAGTCATACGAGCAGTACTTC. The full variable domain, completed using reference TRBV9 and TRBJ2-7, is DSGVTQTPKHLITATGQRVTLRCSPRSGDLSVYWYQQSLDQGLQFLIQYYNGEERAKGNILERFSAQQFPDLHSELNLSSLELGDSALYFCASSLNPGQSYEQYFGPGTRLTVT.

The genes are TRBV29-1 and TRBJ2-5, with D maybe TRBD2 (7 bases). V lost 7 bases, J lost 5 bases, and 17 bases lay in between. The CDR3 runs 13 residues. CDR1 is SQVTM and CDR2 is ANQGSEA in the germline V gene. In DNA form, the CDR3 reads TGCAGCGCCCTCTGGGGGGGGCTGGAGACCCAGTACTTC. It encodes CSALWGGLETQYF.

V and J are TRBV10-3 and TRBJ1-1; TRBD1 agrees at 10 bases. Germline CDR1 and CDR2: ENHRY and SYGVKD. This CDR3 region has 17 residues. V shed 5 bases and J 1 base; nucleotides not matched to a gene: 10. CDR3 nucleotide sequence: TGTGCCATCAGTCAATTTTCCGGGACAGGGGCGAACACTGAAGCTTTCTTT. This gives the protein CAISQFSGTGANTEAFF.

CDR3 loop: CAISEKAAVSHGYTF. The CDR3 nucleotides are TGTGCCATCAGTGAGAAAGCGGCAGTATCCCATGGCTACACCTTC. The chain has TRBV10-3 and TRBJ1-2; unclear D gene. Germline CDR1 ENHRY, CDR2 SYGVKD. The CDR3 totals 15 residues. Trimming removed 2 bases at V and 6 bases at J, with 16 bases between.

There are a few counts of this clone. The rearrangement links TRBV29-1 to TRBJ1-2; D is unresolved. Per the germline V gene, CDR1 is SQVTM and CDR2 is ANQGSEA. Deletions cut 7 bases from V and 0 bases from J, with 27 bases between. The CDR3 contains 18 residues. The DNA for the CDR3 is TGCAGCGCCCCCACAGTACTCTCTGGTCAGGAAGCTAACTATGGCTACACCTTC. It is translated as CSAPTVLSGQEANYGYTF.

The rearrangement links TRBV9 to TRBJ1-2; TRBD1 aligns across 9 bases. Germline loops: CDR1 SGDLS, CDR2 YYNGEE. J gave up 0 bases and V 5 bases, and 8 bases lay outside the gene matches. The CDR3 consists of 16 residues. This CDR3 reads CASSTGGVNSNYGYTF. In DNA form, the CDR3 reads TGTGCCAGCAGTACAGGGGGCGTCAATTCTAACTATGGCTACACCTTC.

The chain carries TRBV18 and TRBJ1-5; D perhaps matches TRBD1 (6 bases). V was pared by 1 base and J by 2 bases, with 9 bases between. This CDR3 has 15 residues. Germline CDR1 is KGHSH and CDR2 is LQKENI. CDR3 sequence reads: CASSPQQGRNQPQHF. The CDR3 DNA is TGTGCCAGCTCACCACAACAGGGCCGCAATCAGCCCCAGCATTTT.

Only a few counts were recorded for this clone. J is TRBJ2-7 and V is TRBV2; 7 positions match TRBD2. CDR1 SNHLY and CDR2 FYNNEI come from the germline V gene. The trim removed 7 bases at V and 5 bases at J, leaving 5 bases unmatched. CDR3 length: 12 amino acids. The CDR3 loop reads CASKSGAHEQYF. The CDR3 region has the DNA TGTGCCAGCAAAAGCGGGGCACACGAGCAGTACTTC.

J is TRBJ2-1 and V is TRBV30; unclear D gene. The V gene lost 4 bases and the J gene lost 10 bases, with 11 bases spanning the gap. The CDR3 extends over 11 amino acids. Germline values: CDR1 GTSNPN, CDR2 SVGIG (reference sequence). CDR3 sequence: CAWNANTEQFF. The CDR3 DNA is TGTGCCTGGAATGCCAACACCGAGCAGTTCTTC.

This clone was found once. This sequence joins TRBV6-6 and TRBJ2-1; a weak D match, TRBD2 (7 bases). Deletions cut 0 bases from V and 8 bases from J, with 17 bases between. This CDR3 is 16 amino acids long. CDR1 is MNHNY and CDR2 is SVGAGI in the germline V gene (reference sequence). The CDR3 DNA sequence: TGTGCCAGCAGTTACTCCGATTGGGGGGGCGGCTATGAGCAGTTCTTC. Translation gives CASSYSDWGGGYEQFF.

The rearrangement joins TRBV12-3 or TRBV12-4 to TRBJ1-5, with a tentative D call TRBD1 (5 bases). CDR3 length: 13 amino acids. V lost 3 bases, J lost 7 bases, and 10 bases lay in between. The CDR3 region is CASSFGGTQPQHF. The CDR3 DNA is TGTGCCAGCAGTTTCGGGGGAACACAGCCCCAGCATTTT.

This clone was seen a handful of times. The chain recombines TRBV11-2 with TRBJ1-6; D remains unclear. Looked up from germline, CDR1 is SGHAT and CDR2 is FQNNGV. The CDR3 consists of 13 residues. With 5 bases removed from V and 4 bases from J, the gap between germline ends came to 6 bases. The CDR3 DNA reads as TGTGCCAGCAGCCTCAGTTATAATTCACCCCTCCACTTT. It specifies CASSLSYNSPLHF. The whole variable domain, filled in from reference TRBV11-2 and TRBJ1-6, reads EAGVAQSPRYKIIEKRQSVAFWCNPISGHATLYWYQQILGQGPKLLIQFQNNGVVDDSQLPKDRFSAERLKGVDSTLKIQPAKLEDSAVYLCASSLSYNSPLHFGNGTRLTVT.

This CDR3 is CASMINLGQGRDGYTF. CDR3 nucleotides: TGTGCCAGCATGATAAACCTGGGCCAGGGGAGGGATGGCTACACCTTC. The chain is built from TRBV13 and TRBJ1-2; possible D gene TRBD1, 6 bases. The CDR3 is 16 residues long. Germline-derived CDR1 and CDR2 are PRHDT and FYEKMQ (reference sequence). V lost 7 bases to trimming and J lost 6 bases, with 24 bases between them.

The chain has TRBV23-1 and TRBJ2-7; TRBD1 aligns across 7 bases. TRBV23-1 is an ORF; its function is uncertain. J gave up 2 bases and V 5 bases, and 6 bases lay outside the gene matches. The CDR3 has 14 residues. The CDR3 DNA sequence: TGCGCCAGCAGTTCCCGGGACAGAGCCTACGAGCAGTACTTC. Amino acids: CASSSRDRAYEQYF.

This rearrangement joins TRBV19 to TRBJ2-5; 7 bases line up with TRBD2. Germline V lookup: CDR1 LNHDA, CDR2 SQIVND (reference sequence). The CDR3 has 16 amino acids. With 6 bases clipped from V and 5 bases from J, the junction kept 15 bases outside the gene matches. The CDR3 coding sequence is TGTGCCAGTAGCTATCGCGCTCGGGGGGTGGCGGAGACCCAGTACTTC. It codes for CASSYRARGVAETQYF.

The chain carries TRBV4-1 and TRBJ1-3; D remains ambiguous. The CDR3 runs to 12 residues. Germline V gene data show CDR1 as MGHRA and CDR2 as YSYEKL. V was pared by 4 bases and J by 3 bases, with 4 bases between. The CDR3 nucleotides read TGCGCCAGCAGCCTACTTGGAAACACCATATATTTT. Encoded protein: CASSLLGNTIYF.

The V and J genes are TRBV7-2 and TRBJ2-7; D may be TRBD2 (6 bases). Germline CDR1 is SGHTA and CDR2 is FQGNSA. Trimming removed 0 bases from V and 2 bases from J, with 11 bases in between. The CDR3 consists of 15 residues. For the CDR3, the DNA is TGTGCCAGCAGCTTAGCTGACGGCGGGGCCTACGAGCAGTACTTC. Protein product: CASSLADGGAYEQYF.

The chain employs TRBV18 and TRBJ1-6; TRBD1 matches at 10 bases. After removal of 5 bases from V and 7 bases from J, the junction contained 2 bases not matched to a gene. The germline V gene encodes CDR1 KGHSH and CDR2 LQKENI. CDR3 length equals 14 residues. The CDR3 sequence is CASSAGQGNSPLHF. DNA of the CDR3: TGTGCCAGCTCAGCGGGACAGGGGAATTCACCCCTCCACTTT.

This chain links TRBV28 with TRBJ1-5; TRBD1 agrees at 8 bases. There are 17 residues in the CDR3. CDR1 is MDHEN, CDR2 SYDVKM, per germline. The J segment lost 4 bases and the V segment lost 4 bases, leaving 12 bases of the junction unmatched. The CDR3 sequence: CASSSRGDRGRNQPQHF. The DNA of the CDR3 is TGTGCCAGCAGTTCTCGGGGTGACAGGGGAAGGAATCAGCCCCAGCATTTT.